A single sample is the source of the 23 T cell receptor beta chains below, sequenced in a study of blood T cell repertoires in COVID-19. TCRdb keeps only in-frame clones here, not all; method: immunoSEQ multiplex PCR. The sample carries approximately 100,000 clones, about 85% recorded once. Source material: peripheral blood. These receptors originate from a human donor in a cohort sampled during active COVID-19.

This clone was counted once. The chain combines TRBV3-1 (or the pseudogene TRBV3-2) with TRBJ1-5, with D maybe TRBD1 (5 bases). The germline V gene encodes CDR1 LGHDT and CDR2 YNNKEL (reference sequence). The CDR3 consists of 15 residues. V dropped 5 bases and J dropped 6 bases, with 17 bases sitting between them. The CDR3 DNA sequence: TGTGCCAGCAGCTCGCGGGGGTTAAGCGGTCAGCCCCAGCATTTT. It specifies CASSSRGLSGQPQHF.

V and J are TRBV11-1 and TRBJ2-7; 7 nucleotides match TRBD1. Trimming cost V 3 bases and J 3 bases; bases outside gene matches: 8. Germline values: CDR1 SGHAT, CDR2 FQDESV (reference sequence). This CDR3 is built from 15 residues. CDR3 sequence reads: CASSLGQNANYEQYF. The CDR3 coding sequence is TGTGCCAGCAGCTTGGGACAGAACGCCAACTACGAGCAGTACTTC.

J is TRBJ1-1 and V is TRBV28, with 7 bases that match TRBD1. With V trimmed by 3 bases and J by 11 bases, 6 bases remained unmatched. The CDR3 runs to 12 residues. From germline, CDR1 is MDHEN and CDR2 SYDVKM. The CDR3 protein is CASSFSDRVAFF. The CDR3 DNA reads as TGTGCCAGCAGTTTTTCCGACAGGGTTGCTTTCTTT.

The CDR3 loop reads CASSLNQARPYTF. The CDR3 coding sequence is TGTGCCAGCAGCTTAAATCAGGCCCGGCCTTACACCTTC. The chain joins TRBV7-2 to TRBJ1-2, with D unclear. The CDR3 runs to 13 residues. Per germline, CDR1 SGHTA and CDR2 FQGNSA. Trimming left V 2 bases short and J 11 bases short, with 15 bases between.

This clone has only one observation. The rearrangement joins TRBV9 to TRBJ2-1, with TRBD1 matching 10 bases. Germline CDR1 SGDLS, CDR2 YYNGEE. Germline trimming cut 0 bases from V and 8 bases from J; bases unmatched to any gene: 5. The CDR3 loop spans 15 amino acids. CDR3: CASSVADRGGDEQFF. CDR3 sequence (DNA): TGTGCCAGCAGCGTAGCGGACAGGGGGGGCGATGAGCAGTTCTTC.

The chain combines TRBV6-1 with TRBJ2-2; 9 bases map to TRBD1. CDR1 MNHNS and CDR2 SASEGT come from the germline V gene. V shed 2 bases and J 3 bases; nucleotides not matched to a gene: 16. The CDR3 spans 20 residues. The CDR3: CASSESEGQGRPADTGELFF. The CDR3 nucleotides read TGTGCCAGCAGTGAAAGTGAGGGACAGGGAAGGCCGGCGGACACCGGGGAGCTGTTTTTT.

The V and J genes are TRBV28 and TRBJ2-3, with D tentatively TRBD2 (6 bases). Germline CDR1 and CDR2: MDHEN and SYDVKM. The CDR3 sequence is 15 residues long. With 5 bases removed from V and 1 base from J, the gap between germline ends came to 13 bases. The CDR3 nucleotides read TGTGCCAGCAGTAATCCGGGACTCGGCACAGATACGCAGTATTTT. It yields the protein CASSNPGLGTDTQYF.

The gene calls are TRBV7-3 and TRBJ1-1, with D unclear. CDR1 and CDR2 from the germline V gene are SGHTA and FQGTGA. Trimming stripped 5 bases from V and 6 bases from J, with 13 bases between. This CDR3 has 13 amino acids. The CDR3 nucleotides read TGTGCCAGCAGCGCAAGACATCGCGCTGAAGCTTTCTTT. Protein sequence: CASSARHRAEAFF.

The chain couples TRBV9 to TRBJ1-1; TRBD1 matches 8 bases. Trimming at V came to 3 bases and at J to 0 bases, leaving 7 bases not matched to a gene. This CDR3 comprises 16 residues. Germline lookup yields CDR1 SGDLS and CDR2 YYNGEE. CDR3 residues: CASSADRVGVNTEAFF. The DNA for the CDR3 is TGTGCCAGCAGCGCGGACAGGGTAGGGGTGAACACTGAAGCTTTCTTT.

The V and J genes are TRBV14 and TRBJ2-4, with TRBD2 matching 12 bases. Germline CDR1 reads SGHDN; CDR2 reads FVKESK. V dropped 3 bases and J dropped 4; count of bases not matched to a gene: 4. The CDR3 runs to 16 residues. The chain's CDR3 is CASSQVTSGGKNIQYF. The CDR3 DNA follows: TGTGCCAGCAGCCAGGTGACTAGCGGGGGAAAAAACATTCAGTACTTC.

The J gene is TRBJ2-7, the V gene TRBV7-9, with 8 bases matching TRBD1. This CDR3 spans 14 amino acids. Germline-derived CDR1 and CDR2 are SEHNR and FQNEAQ (reference sequence). Trimming took 4 bases from V and 0 from J; bases not matched to a gene: 2. CDR3 nucleotides: TGTGCCAGCAGCTCTGGGACAGGCTCCTACGAGCAGTACTTC. As protein: CASSSGTGSYEQYF.

The J gene is TRBJ2-4, the V gene TRBV7-2; 10 nucleotides align to TRBD1. The CDR3 has 18 amino acids. Per germline, CDR1 SGHTA and CDR2 FQGNSA. J gave up 2 bases and V 4 bases, and 11 bases lay outside the gene matches. In DNA form, the CDR3 reads TGTGCCAGCAGCTCGTCCCGGGACAGGGGCTGGACCAAAAACATTCAGTACTTC. As protein: CASSSSRDRGWTKNIQYF. Based on the CDR3 plus reference TRBV7-2 and TRBJ2-4, the full variable domain is GAGVSQSPSNKVTEKGKDVELRCDPISGHTALYWYRQSLGQGLEFLIYFQGNSAPDKSGLPSDRFSAERTGGSVSTLTIQRTQQEDSAVYLCASSSSRDRGWTKNIQYFGAGTRLSVL.

This chain links TRBV19 with TRBJ1-2; TRBD1 is a possible D gene (6 bases). CDR1 is LNHDA and CDR2 is SQIVND in the germline V gene (reference sequence). The CDR3 runs to 16 residues. V lost 9 bases to trimming and J lost 6 bases, with 26 bases between them. The CDR3 region is CASNWRTENSRNGYTF. CDR3 DNA: TGTGCCAGCAACTGGAGGACAGAAAATTCCCGCAATGGCTACACCTTC.

This chain joins TRBV6-5 and TRBJ1-2, with a weak D call TRBD1 (5 bases). Germline assignment: CDR1 MNHEY and CDR2 SVGAGI. This CDR3 comprises 15 residues. Trimming took 6 bases from V and 3 from J, leaving 17 bases between them. The CDR3 here is CASSSPGGVDYGYTF. The CDR3 DNA is TGTGCCAGCAGCAGCCCCGGGGGGGTCGACTATGGCTACACCTTC.

V usage is TRBV13 and J usage is TRBJ1-1; perhaps TRBD1 as D (5 bases). The CDR3 is 13 amino acids. Germline V gene sequence: CDR1 PRHDT, CDR2 FYEKMQ (reference sequence). The V and J ends lost 4 bases and 2 bases respectively, with 8 bases between them. The CDR3 DNA is TGTGCCAGCAGCTCGGACATAAACACTGAAGCTTTCTTT. Its protein is CASSSDINTEAFF. The whole variable domain, remainder taken from reference TRBV13 and TRBJ1-1, is AAGVIQSPRHLIKEKRETATLKCYPIPRHDTVYWYQQGPGQDPQFLISFYEKMQSDKGSIPDRFSAQQFSDYHSELNMSSLELGDSALYFCASSSDINTEAFFGQGTRLTVV.

The gene calls are TRBV29-1 and TRBJ2-7; the D gene is possibly TRBD1 (7 bases). With 4 bases removed from V and 3 bases from J, the gap between germline ends came to 19 bases. The CDR3 covers 15 residues. In germline, CDR1 is SQVTM, CDR2 ANQGSEA. CDR3 loop: CSVGGVQGRIYEQYF. The CDR3 coding sequence is TGCAGCGTTGGGGGGGTACAGGGGAGAATCTACGAGCAGTACTTC.

J is TRBJ1-6 and V is TRBV7-2; D is ambiguous. The CDR3 has 19 residues. CDR1 is SGHTA, CDR2 FQGNSA, per germline. V shed 7 bases and J shed 1 base, with 23 bases lying between them. In DNA, the CDR3 is TGTGCCAGCACCTTCACGGTTAGCCGTTCAGCGTCCTATAATTCACCCCTCCACTTT. This codes for CASTFTVSRSASYNSPLHF.

The chain combines TRBV7-2 with TRBJ2-6; D might be TRBD1 (5 bases). CDR1 and CDR2 (germline): SGHTA, FQGNSA. The CDR3 is 15 amino acids. Trimming stripped 0 bases from V and 2 bases from J, with 5 bases between. The CDR3 spells CASSLATAGANVLTF. CDR3 bases: TGTGCCAGCAGCTTAGCGACAGCTGGGGCCAACGTCCTGACTTTC.

The V call is TRBV7-3, the J call TRBJ1-1; D possibly corresponds to TRBD1 (5 bases). Germline-derived CDR1 and CDR2 are SGHTA and FQGTGA. The V and J ends lost 3 bases and 4 bases respectively, with 9 bases between them. CDR3 length: 13 amino acids. The CDR3 DNA reads TGTGCCAGCAGCTTTCAGGGAAGCACTGAAGCTTTCTTT. Translating it yields CASSFQGSTEAFF.

The rearrangement joins TRBV9 to TRBJ1-2, with 7 bases identical to TRBD1. Losses at the gene ends were 5 bases for V and 3 bases for J; bases not matched to a gene: 4. Germline V gene lookup returns CDR1 SGDLS and CDR2 YYNGEE. This CDR3 has 13 amino acids. The CDR3 sequence is CASRPGTDYGYTF. The CDR3 nucleotides read TGTGCCAGCAGGCCCGGGACAGACTATGGCTACACCTTC.

V usage is TRBV5-5 and J usage is TRBJ1-4; no reliable D call. The CDR3 covers 17 residues. V shed 0 bases and J shed 0 bases, with 12 bases lying between them. Looked up from germline, CDR1 is SGHKS and CDR2 is YYEKEE (reference sequence). The CDR3 bases are TGTGCCAGCAGCTTGGAGGATCCGGGAGCAACTAATGAAAAACTGTTTTTT. Its protein is CASSLEDPGATNEKLFF.

The gene calls are TRBV2 and TRBJ2-5; 7 bases match TRBD2. Trimming removed 6 bases from V and 1 base from J; junction bases left unmatched: 11. The CDR3 spans 16 residues. Per germline, CDR1 SNHLY and CDR2 FYNNEI. The DNA of the CDR3 is TGTGCCAGCAGCGGCCCTGGGGGGGGGACCCAAGAGACCCAGTACTTC. Its translation is CASSGPGGGTQETQYF.

This sequence joins TRBV6-1 and TRBJ2-5, with no clear D. Per the germline V gene, CDR1 is MNHNS and CDR2 is SASEGT. Trimming cost V 1 base and J 7 bases, with 7 bases left between them. The CDR3 has 12 residues. The CDR3 DNA sequence: TGTGCCAGCAGTGAAGTACGAGGGACCCAGTACTTC. Translated: CASSEVRGTQYF.